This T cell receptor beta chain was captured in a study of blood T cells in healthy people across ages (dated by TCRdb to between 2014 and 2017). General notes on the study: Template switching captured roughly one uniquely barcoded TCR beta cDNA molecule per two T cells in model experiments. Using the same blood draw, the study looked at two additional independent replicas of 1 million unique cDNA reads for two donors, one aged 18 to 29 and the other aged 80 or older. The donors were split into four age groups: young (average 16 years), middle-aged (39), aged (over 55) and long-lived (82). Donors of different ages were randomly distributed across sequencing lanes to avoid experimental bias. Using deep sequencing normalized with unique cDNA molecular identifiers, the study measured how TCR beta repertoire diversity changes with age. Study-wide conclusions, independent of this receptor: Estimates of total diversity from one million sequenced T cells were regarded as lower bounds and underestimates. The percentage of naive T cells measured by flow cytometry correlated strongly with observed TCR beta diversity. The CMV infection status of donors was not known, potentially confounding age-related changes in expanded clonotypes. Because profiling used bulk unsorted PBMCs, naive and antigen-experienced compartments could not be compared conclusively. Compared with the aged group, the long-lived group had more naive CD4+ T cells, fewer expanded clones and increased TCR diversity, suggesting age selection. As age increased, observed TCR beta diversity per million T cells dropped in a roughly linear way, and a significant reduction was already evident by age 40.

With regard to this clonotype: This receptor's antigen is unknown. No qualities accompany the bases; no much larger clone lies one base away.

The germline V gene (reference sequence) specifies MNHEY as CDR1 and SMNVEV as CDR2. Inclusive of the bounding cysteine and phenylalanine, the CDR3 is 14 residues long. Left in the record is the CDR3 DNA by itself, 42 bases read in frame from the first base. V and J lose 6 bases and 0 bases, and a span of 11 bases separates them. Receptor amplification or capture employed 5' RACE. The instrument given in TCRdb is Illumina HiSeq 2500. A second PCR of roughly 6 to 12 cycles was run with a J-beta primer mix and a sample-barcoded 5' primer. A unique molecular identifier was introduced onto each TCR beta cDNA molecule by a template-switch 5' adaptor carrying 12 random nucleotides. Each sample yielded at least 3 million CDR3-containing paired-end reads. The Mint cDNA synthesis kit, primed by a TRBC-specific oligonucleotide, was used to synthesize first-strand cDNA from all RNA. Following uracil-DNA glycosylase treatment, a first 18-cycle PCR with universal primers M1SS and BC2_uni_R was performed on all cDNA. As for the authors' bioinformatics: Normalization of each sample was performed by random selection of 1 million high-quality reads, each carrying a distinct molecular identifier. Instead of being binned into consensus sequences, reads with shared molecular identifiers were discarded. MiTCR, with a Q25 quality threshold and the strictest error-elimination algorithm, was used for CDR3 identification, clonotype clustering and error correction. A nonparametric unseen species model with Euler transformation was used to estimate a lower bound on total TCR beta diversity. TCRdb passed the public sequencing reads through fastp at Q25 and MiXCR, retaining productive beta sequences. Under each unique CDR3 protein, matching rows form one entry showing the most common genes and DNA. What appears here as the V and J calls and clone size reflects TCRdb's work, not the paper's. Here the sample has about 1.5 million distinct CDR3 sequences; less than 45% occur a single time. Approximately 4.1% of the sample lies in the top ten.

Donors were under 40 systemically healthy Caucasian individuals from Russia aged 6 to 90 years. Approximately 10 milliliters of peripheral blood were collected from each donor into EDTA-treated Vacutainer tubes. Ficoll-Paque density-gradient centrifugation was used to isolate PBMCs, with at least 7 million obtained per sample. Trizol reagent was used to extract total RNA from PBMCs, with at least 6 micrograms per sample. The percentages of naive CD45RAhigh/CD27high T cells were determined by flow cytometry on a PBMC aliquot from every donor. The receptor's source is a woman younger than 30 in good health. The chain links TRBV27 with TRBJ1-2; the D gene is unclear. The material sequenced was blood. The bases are TGTGCCAGCAGCCCCTTCGGTACTAACTATGGCTACACCTTC. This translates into CASSPFGTNYGYTF.